This T cell receptor beta chain emerged from a study of CD8+CD57+ T cells in acquired aplastic anemia. Overall study: Each DNA sample taken from sorted CD4+ and CD8+ cells came to 2.5 to 4 ug on average.

Trimming removed 1 base from V and 0 bases from J, with 7 bases in between. There are 15 residues in the CDR3. Germline loops: CDR1 LNHDA, CDR2 SQIVND (reference sequence). TCR beta VDJ combinations and CDR3 sequences were profiled from genomic DNA. TCRdb independently ran MiXCR on the reads; one entry per CDR3 protein. Of approximately 250,000 distinct CDR3 sequences in the sample, 82% were seen once. Patients selected for sequencing had displayed CD8+CD57+ cell expansion by flow cytometry. There are a few counts of this clonotype. The sequence derives from a human donor with aplastic anemia. What was sequenced was sorted CD4+, CD8+, or CD8+CD57+ T cells (not recorded which) from PBMCs. This chain uses TRBV19 with TRBJ2-1, with D perhaps matching TRBD2 (6 bases). The CDR3 DNA reads TGTGCCAGTAGTATAGCTAGCGACTCCTACAATGAGCAGTTCTTC. The encoded protein is CASSIASDSYNEQFF.